Each of the 22 T cell receptor beta chains below was sequenced from the same sample in a study of cytomegalovirus exposure and HLA in healthy donors. The PCR contained 60 Vbeta and 13 Jbeta primers. Repertoires were generated with immunoSEQ multiplex PCR, while TCRdb's copy carries only in-frame clones and drops some. This repertoire shows about 130,000 clones, 75% to 90% found once; its top ten account for 5% to 7%. Source material: PBMCs. The receptors were sampled from a woman aged 40-49 years in good health and CMV-seropositive.

V is TRBV5-1 and J is TRBJ1-4; D is unclear. This CDR3 has 15 amino acids. Germline CDR1 is SGHRS and CDR2 is YFSETQ. V was shortened by 4 bases and J by 4 bases, with 14 bases between the two germline ends. The CDR3 here is CASSPTGGYNEKLFF. Here the CDR3 DNA reads TGCGCCAGCAGCCCCACGGGAGGATATAATGAAAAACTGTTTTTT.

In this sample, this clone turned up a few times. The chain employs TRBV7-8 and TRBJ2-7, with 8 bases aligning to TRBD1. The CDR3 runs 15 residues. The trim removed 5 bases at V and 3 bases at J, leaving 9 bases unmatched. Looked up from germline, CDR1 is SGHVS and CDR2 is FQNEAQ. The CDR3 coding sequence is TGTGCCAGCAGCCCTACCCCGGGACAGGTCTACGAGCAGTACTTC. It encodes CASSPTPGQVYEQYF.

The chain is built from TRBV27 and TRBJ2-1; 9 bases match TRBD2. J gave up 2 bases and V 10 bases, and 9 bases lay outside the gene matches. Looked up from germline, CDR1 is MNHEY and CDR2 is SMNVEV (reference sequence). CDR3 length: 15 amino acids. CDR3 sequence reads: CATHVAGVPYNEQFF. CDR3 DNA: TGTGCCACCCACGTAGCGGGAGTACCCTACAATGAGCAGTTCTTC.

The chain carries TRBV30 and TRBJ2-3; 8 nucleotides agree with TRBD2. Trimming at V came to 7 bases and at J to 0 bases, leaving 3 bases not matched to a gene. Germline CDR1 GTSNPN, CDR2 SVGIG (reference sequence). The length of the CDR3 is 13 residues. The CDR3 DNA reads TGTGCCTACGGGGGGGCAAGCACAGATACGCAGTATTTT. Translation: CAYGGASTDTQYF.

J is TRBJ2-5 and V is TRBV2; TRBD2 matches at 13 bases. Germline loops: CDR1 SNHLY, CDR2 FYNNEI. This CDR3 comprises 16 residues. Trimming took 7 bases from V and 5 from J; bases not matched to a gene: 10. This CDR3 is CASKGLAGAPGETQYF. The CDR3 nucleotides read TGTGCCAGCAAAGGACTAGCGGGGGCCCCGGGCGAGACCCAGTACTTC.

This clone was counted a few times. The V gene is TRBV7-8, the J gene TRBJ1-6; D is ambiguous. V dropped 0 bases and J dropped 8 bases, with 8 bases sitting between them. The germline V gene encodes CDR1 SGHVS and CDR2 FQNEAQ. The CDR3 is 14 amino acids. In DNA, the CDR3 is TGTGCCAGCAGCTTAGCAGATCGGGATTCACCCCTCCACTTT. It is translated as CASSLADRDSPLHF.

The chain uses TRBV19 and TRBJ1-1; 7 positions agree with TRBD1. The CDR3 runs 17 residues. Germline assignment: CDR1 LNHDA and CDR2 SQIVND (reference sequence). The ends lost 9 bases at V and 1 base at J; junction bases unmatched: 17. CDR3 sequence reads: CASKGNPGTARNTEAFF. The CDR3 coding sequence is TGTGCCAGCAAGGGTAACCCCGGGACAGCGAGGAACACTGAAGCTTTCTTT.

Only a few counts were recorded for this clone. V gene TRBV10-3 combines with J gene TRBJ1-4; possible D gene TRBD1, 5 bases. The CDR3 spans 15 residues. V lost 0 bases, J lost 2 bases, and 7 bases lay in between. From germline, CDR1 is ENHRY and CDR2 SYGVKD. The CDR3 DNA reads as TGTGCCATCAGTGAGTCGGGGGGGACTAATGAAAAACTGTTTTTT. It codes for CAISESGGTNEKLFF.

The chain has TRBV6-6 and TRBJ2-1; D ambiguous. V lost 6 bases to trimming and J lost 6 bases, with 6 bases between them. There are 11 residues in the CDR3. Germline CDR1 is MNHNY and CDR2 is SVGAGI (reference sequence). In DNA, the CDR3 is TGTGCCAGCAGCCTGAGCAATGAGCAGTTCTTC. It encodes CASSLSNEQFF.

V is TRBV11-1 and J is TRBJ2-3, with a weak D call TRBD2 (6 bases). Trimming stripped 8 bases from V and 2 bases from J, with 11 bases between. The germline gives CDR1 SGHAT, CDR2 FQDESV (reference sequence). This CDR3 has 13 residues. Here the CDR3 reads CASCRRVTDTQYF. In DNA, the CDR3 is TGTGCCAGCTGTCGGAGGGTCACAGATACGCAGTATTTT.

The chain uses TRBV19 and TRBJ1-1; D uncertain. The length of the CDR3 is 13 residues. Per the germline V gene, CDR1 is LNHDA and CDR2 is SQIVND (reference sequence). The germline V and J ends were trimmed by 6 bases and 3 bases, with 11 bases remaining between them. CDR3: CASSTVWDTEAFF. The CDR3, as DNA: TGTGCCAGTAGCACAGTGTGGGACACTGAAGCTTTCTTT.

The gene calls are TRBV21-1 and TRBJ2-1; no check of the table's D call, TRBD1, against the DNA was made. TRBV21-1 is classified as a pseudogene. The CDR3 runs to 10 residues. CDR3 nucleotides: TGTGCCAGCAGACGACAGGAGCAGTTCTTC. Amino acids: CASRRQEQFF.

The genes are TRBV5-6 and TRBJ1-2; D unclear. Trimming pared 1 base from V and 5 bases from J, leaving 9 bases between. The CDR3 contains 13 residues. Germline CDR1 SGHDT, CDR2 YYEEEE. The CDR3 bases are TGTGCCAGCAGCTTGAATCAGTTTTATGGCTACACCTTC. Translated: CASSLNQFYGYTF.

The genes are TRBV9 and TRBJ1-2, with unresolved D. The V gene lost 3 bases and the J gene lost 3 bases, with 21 bases spanning the gap. The CDR3 is 17 residues long. CDR1 and CDR2 from the germline V gene are SGDLS and YYNGEE. The CDR3 nucleotides are TGTGCCAGCAGCGGCAGCCTCGTAGCGGCGGGGTACTATGGCTACACCTTC. Its translation: CASSGSLVAAGYYGYTF.

The gene calls are TRBV5-1 and TRBJ1-1; 8 bases match TRBD1. Looked up from germline, CDR1 is SGHRS and CDR2 is YFSETQ. After removal of 3 bases from V and 1 base from J, the junction contained 8 bases not matched to a gene. CDR3 size: 16 residues. The CDR3 loop is CASSWSRGTGNTEAFF. The CDR3 DNA reads as TGCGCCAGCAGCTGGTCCCGCGGGACAGGGAACACTGAAGCTTTCTTT.

Details on this clone: Other DNA sequences within the sample encode an identical CDR3. The chain links TRBV12-1 to TRBJ2-3; the DNA was not used to check the table's D call, TRBD2. TRBV12-1 is a pseudogene segment. The CDR3 spans 11 residues. The CDR3 DNA reads as TGTGCCAGCAGCCCGAGGGATACGCAGTATTTT. Amino acid sequence: CASSPRDTQYF.

The chain employs TRBV30 and TRBJ1-4; 7 bases are a match to TRBD1. The CDR3 covers 14 residues. Germline V CDR1 and CDR2: GTSNPN, SVGIG (reference sequence). V was pared by 5 bases and J by 5 bases, with 8 bases of the junction left unmatched. CDR3 sequence: CAWGEKGANEKLFF. DNA for the CDR3: TGTGCCTGGGGAGAGAAGGGGGCAAATGAAAAACTGTTTTTT.

This clone has a single count. The V and J genes are TRBV6-6 and TRBJ1-2, with TRBD1 matching 9 bases. The length of the CDR3 is 14 residues. With V trimmed by 0 bases and J by 8 bases, 4 bases remained unmatched. Germline assignment: CDR1 MNHNY and CDR2 SVGAGI (reference sequence). In DNA, the CDR3 is TGTGCCAGCAGTTACTCGGGACAGGGATGCGGCTACACCTTC. It codes for CASSYSGQGCGYTF.

The chain links TRBV5-5 to TRBJ2-1; 9 nucleotides align to TRBD1. This CDR3 is 15 amino acids long. CDR1 is SGHKS, CDR2 YYEKEE, per germline (reference sequence). Trimming removed 0 bases from V and 8 bases from J; junction bases left unmatched: 6. The CDR3 bases are TGTGCCAGCAGCTTGGGTGGGACAGGGTTACATGAGCAGTTCTTC. Residues: CASSLGGTGLHEQFF.

The CDR3 loop reads CASSPPTGGDTGELFF. Here the CDR3 DNA reads TGTGCCAGCTCACCACCAACAGGGGGCGACACCGGGGAGCTGTTTTTT. The gene calls are TRBV18 and TRBJ2-2; TRBD1 aligns across 9 bases. The length of the CDR3 is 16 residues. Germline trimming cut 0 bases from V and 3 bases from J; bases unmatched to any gene: 2. Germline values: CDR1 KGHSH, CDR2 LQKENI.

The chain combines TRBV6-4 with TRBJ1-5; maybe TRBD1 (6 bases). This CDR3 comprises 13 residues. Germline CDR1 is MRHNA and CDR2 is SNTAGT. Trimming pared 4 bases from V and 5 bases from J, leaving 9 bases between. CDR3 sequence reads: CASSGEGDQPQHF. DNA for the CDR3: TGTGCCAGCAGTGGAGAGGGGGATCAGCCCCAGCATTTT.

As for this clone: Compared with germline, one end of the junction differs, possibly owing to a read error. The CDR3 DNA is TGTGCTAGCAGCTCCGGGACTAGCTTATACAATGAGCAGTTCTTC. This gives the protein CASSSGTSLYNEQFF. The chain employs TRBV7-7 and TRBJ2-1, with 9 positions matching TRBD2. Germline V gives CDR1 SSHAT, CDR2 FNYEAQ (reference sequence). The CDR3 runs 15 residues.